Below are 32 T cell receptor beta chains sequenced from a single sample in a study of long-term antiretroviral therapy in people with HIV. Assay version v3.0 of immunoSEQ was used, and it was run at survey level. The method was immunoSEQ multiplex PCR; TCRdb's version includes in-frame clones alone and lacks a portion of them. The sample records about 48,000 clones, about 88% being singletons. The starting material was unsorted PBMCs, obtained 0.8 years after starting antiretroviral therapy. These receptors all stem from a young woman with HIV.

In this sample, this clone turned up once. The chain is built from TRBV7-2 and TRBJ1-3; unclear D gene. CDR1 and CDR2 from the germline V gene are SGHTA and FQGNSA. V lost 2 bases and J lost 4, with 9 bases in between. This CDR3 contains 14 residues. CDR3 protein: CASSLIVRGNTIYF. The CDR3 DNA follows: TGTGCCAGCAGCTTAATCGTTCGAGGAAACACCATATATTTT.

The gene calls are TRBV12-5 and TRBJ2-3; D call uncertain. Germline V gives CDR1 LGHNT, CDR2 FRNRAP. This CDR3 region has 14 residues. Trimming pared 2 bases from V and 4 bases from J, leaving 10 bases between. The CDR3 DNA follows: TGTGCTAGTGGTTTGTCCCGACGATCAGATACGCAGTATTTT. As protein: CASGLSRRSDTQYF.

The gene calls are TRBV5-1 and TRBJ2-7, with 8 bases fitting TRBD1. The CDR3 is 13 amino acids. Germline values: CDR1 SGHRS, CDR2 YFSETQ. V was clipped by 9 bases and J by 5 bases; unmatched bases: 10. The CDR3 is CATSTGVINEQYF. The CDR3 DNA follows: TGCGCCACCTCGACAGGGGTTATCAACGAGCAGTACTTC.

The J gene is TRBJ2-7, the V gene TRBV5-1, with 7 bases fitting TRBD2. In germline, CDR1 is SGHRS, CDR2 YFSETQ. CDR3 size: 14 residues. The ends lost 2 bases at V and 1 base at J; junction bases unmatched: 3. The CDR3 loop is CASSFELASYEQYF. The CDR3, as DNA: TGCGCCAGCAGCTTCGAACTAGCGTCCTACGAGCAGTACTTC.

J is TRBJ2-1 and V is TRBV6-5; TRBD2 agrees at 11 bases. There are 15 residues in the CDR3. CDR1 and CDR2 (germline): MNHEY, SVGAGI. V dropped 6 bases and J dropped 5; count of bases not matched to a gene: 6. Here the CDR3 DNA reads TGTGCCAGCAGGACTAGCGGGACCGATAACAATGAGCAGTTCTTC. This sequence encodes CASRTSGTDNNEQFF.

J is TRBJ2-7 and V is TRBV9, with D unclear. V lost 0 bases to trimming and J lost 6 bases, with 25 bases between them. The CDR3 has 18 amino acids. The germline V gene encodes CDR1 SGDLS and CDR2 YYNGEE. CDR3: CASSVVSSDPLTMGEQYF. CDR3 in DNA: TGTGCCAGCAGCGTAGTTAGTTCGGACCCACTAACGATGGGCGAGCAGTACTTC.

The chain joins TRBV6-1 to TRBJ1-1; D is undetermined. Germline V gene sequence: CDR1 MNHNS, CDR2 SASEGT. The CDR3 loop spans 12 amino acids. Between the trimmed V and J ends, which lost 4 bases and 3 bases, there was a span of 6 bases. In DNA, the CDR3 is TGTGCCAGCAGTGGGTCTTACACTGAAGCTTTCTTT. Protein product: CASSGSYTEAFF.

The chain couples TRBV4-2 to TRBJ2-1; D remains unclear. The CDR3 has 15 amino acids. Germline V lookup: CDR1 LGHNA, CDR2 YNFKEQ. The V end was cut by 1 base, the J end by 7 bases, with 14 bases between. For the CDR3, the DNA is TGTGCCAGCAGCCAAGGTTTAGGTTCCGCGAATGAGCAGTTCTTC. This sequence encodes CASSQGLGSANEQFF.

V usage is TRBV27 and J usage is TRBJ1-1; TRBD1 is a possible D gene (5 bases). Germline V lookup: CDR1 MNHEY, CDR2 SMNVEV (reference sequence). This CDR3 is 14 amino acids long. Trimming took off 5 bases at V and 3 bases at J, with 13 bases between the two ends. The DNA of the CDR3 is TGTGCCAGCAGTCCGAGACAGATTTACACTGAAGCTTTCTTT. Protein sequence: CASSPRQIYTEAFF.

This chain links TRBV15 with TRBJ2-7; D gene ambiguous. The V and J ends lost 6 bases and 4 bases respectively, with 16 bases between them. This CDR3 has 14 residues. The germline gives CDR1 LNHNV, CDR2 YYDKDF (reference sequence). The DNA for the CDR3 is TGTGCCACCAGGGATCGACCTAGTGGGTACGAGCAGTACTTC. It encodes CATRDRPSGYEQYF.

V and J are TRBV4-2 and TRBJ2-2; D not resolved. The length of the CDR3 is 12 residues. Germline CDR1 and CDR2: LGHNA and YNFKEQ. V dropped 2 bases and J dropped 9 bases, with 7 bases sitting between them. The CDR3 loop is CASSQRRWELFF. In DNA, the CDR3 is TGTGCCAGCAGCCAAAGGCGGTGGGAGCTGTTTTTT.

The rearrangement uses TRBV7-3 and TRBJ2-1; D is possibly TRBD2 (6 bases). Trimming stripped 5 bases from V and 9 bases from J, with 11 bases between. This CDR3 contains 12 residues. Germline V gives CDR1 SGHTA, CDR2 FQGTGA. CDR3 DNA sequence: TGTGCCAGCAGCCCCGGAGGGATTGAGCAGTTCTTC. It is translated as CASSPGGIEQFF.

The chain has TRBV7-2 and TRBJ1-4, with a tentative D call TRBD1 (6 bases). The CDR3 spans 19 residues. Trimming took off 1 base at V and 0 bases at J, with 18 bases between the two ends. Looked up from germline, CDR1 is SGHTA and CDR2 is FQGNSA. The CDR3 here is CASSLVGGPRLATNEKLFF. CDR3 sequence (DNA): TGTGCCAGCAGCTTAGTAGGGGGACCTCGACTTGCAACTAATGAAAAACTGTTTTTT.

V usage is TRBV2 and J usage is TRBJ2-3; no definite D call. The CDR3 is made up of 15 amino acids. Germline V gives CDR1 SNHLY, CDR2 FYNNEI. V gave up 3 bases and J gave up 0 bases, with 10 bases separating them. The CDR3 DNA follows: TGTGCCAGCAGTGAGGCACACCCTAGCACAGATACGCAGTATTTT. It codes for CASSEAHPSTDTQYF.

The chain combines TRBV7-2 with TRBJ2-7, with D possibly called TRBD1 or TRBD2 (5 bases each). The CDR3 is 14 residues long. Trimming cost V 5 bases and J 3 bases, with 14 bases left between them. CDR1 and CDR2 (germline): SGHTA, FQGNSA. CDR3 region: CASSRRGTYYEQYF. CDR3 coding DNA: TGTGCCAGCAGCCGCCGGGGCACGTACTACGAGCAGTACTTC.

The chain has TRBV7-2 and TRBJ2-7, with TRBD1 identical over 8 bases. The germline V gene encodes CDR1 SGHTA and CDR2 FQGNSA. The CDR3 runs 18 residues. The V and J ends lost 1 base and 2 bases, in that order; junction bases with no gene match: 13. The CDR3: CASSLDPSGTGRAYEQYF. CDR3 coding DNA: TGTGCCAGCAGCTTAGACCCTAGTGGGACAGGCAGAGCCTACGAGCAGTACTTC.

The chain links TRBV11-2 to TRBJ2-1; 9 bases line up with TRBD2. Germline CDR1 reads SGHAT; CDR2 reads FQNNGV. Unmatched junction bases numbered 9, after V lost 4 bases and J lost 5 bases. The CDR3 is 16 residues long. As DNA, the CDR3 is TGTGCCAGCAGCTCCCTCCGGGTAGCGGGGGACAATGAGCAGTTCTTC. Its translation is CASSSLRVAGDNEQFF. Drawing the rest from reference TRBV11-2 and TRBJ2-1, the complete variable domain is EAGVAQSPRYKIIEKRQSVAFWCNPISGHATLYWYQQILGQGPKLLIQFQNNGVVDDSQLPKDRFSAERLKGVDSTLKIQPAKLEDSAVYLCASSSLRVAGDNEQFFGPGTRLTVL.

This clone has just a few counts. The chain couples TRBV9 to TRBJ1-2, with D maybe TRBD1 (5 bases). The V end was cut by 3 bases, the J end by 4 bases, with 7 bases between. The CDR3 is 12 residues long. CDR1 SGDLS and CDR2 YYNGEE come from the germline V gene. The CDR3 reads CASSADIYGYTF. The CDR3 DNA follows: TGTGCCAGCAGCGCGGACATCTATGGCTACACCTTC.

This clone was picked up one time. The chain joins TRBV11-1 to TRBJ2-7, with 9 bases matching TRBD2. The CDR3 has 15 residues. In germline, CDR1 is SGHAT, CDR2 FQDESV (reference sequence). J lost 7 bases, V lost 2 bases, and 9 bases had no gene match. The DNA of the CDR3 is TGTGCCAGCAGCTTATTCGCGGGAGGGCCGGGGGAGCAGTACTTC. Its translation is CASSLFAGGPGEQYF.

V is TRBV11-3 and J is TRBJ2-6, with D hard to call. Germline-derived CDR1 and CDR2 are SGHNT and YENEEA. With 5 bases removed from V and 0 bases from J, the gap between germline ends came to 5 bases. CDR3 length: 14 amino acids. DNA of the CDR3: TGTGCCAGCAGCCCCTACTCTGGGGCCAACGTCCTGACTTTC. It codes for CASSPYSGANVLTF.

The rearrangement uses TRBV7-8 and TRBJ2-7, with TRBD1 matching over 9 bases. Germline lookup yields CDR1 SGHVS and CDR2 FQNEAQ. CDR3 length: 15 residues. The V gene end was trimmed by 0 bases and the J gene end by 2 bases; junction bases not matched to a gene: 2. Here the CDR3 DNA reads TGTGCCAGCAGCTTAGCGGGACAGGGAACCTACGAGCAGTACTTC. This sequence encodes CASSLAGQGTYEQYF.

The CDR3 sequence is CASSSGPTRGYTF. In nucleotides, the CDR3 is TGTGCCAGCAGTTCCGGGCCAACGAGGGGCTACACCTTC. The V call is TRBV27, the J call TRBJ1-2; no clear D. The CDR3 loop spans 13 amino acids. Trimming removed 4 bases at V and 8 bases at J, with 14 bases between. Germline assignment: CDR1 MNHEY and CDR2 SMNVEV (reference sequence).

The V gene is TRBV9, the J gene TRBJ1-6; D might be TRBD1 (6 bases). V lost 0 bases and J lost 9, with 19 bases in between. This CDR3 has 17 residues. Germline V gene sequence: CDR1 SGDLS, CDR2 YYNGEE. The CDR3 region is CASSVGEGQQRSSPLHF. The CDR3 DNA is TGTGCCAGCAGCGTAGGTGAGGGACAACAACGGAGTTCACCCCTCCACTTT.

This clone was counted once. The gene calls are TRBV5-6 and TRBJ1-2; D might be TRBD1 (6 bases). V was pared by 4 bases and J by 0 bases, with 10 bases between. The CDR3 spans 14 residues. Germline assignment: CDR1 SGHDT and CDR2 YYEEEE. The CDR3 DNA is TGTGCCAGCAGCGCTCCAGGGGCTAACTATGGCTACACCTTC. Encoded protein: CASSAPGANYGYTF.

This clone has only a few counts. This CDR3 is CASKTPIQTQYF. CDR3 DNA: TGTGCCAGCAAGACCCCCATACAGACCCAGTACTTC. The chain recombines TRBV7-8 with TRBJ2-5; no definite D call. The CDR3 is 12 residues long. Germline-derived CDR1 and CDR2 are SGHVS and FQNEAQ. Trimming shortened V by 7 bases and J by 6 bases, and 12 bases separated the two germline ends. Using reference TRBV7-8 and TRBJ2-5 for the parts outside the CDR3, the full variable domain is GAGVSQSPRYKVAKRGQDVALRCDPISGHVSLFWYQQALGQGPEFLTYFQNEAQLDKSGLPSDRFFAERPEGSVSTLKIQRTQQEDSAVYLCASKTPIQTQYFGPGTRLLVL.

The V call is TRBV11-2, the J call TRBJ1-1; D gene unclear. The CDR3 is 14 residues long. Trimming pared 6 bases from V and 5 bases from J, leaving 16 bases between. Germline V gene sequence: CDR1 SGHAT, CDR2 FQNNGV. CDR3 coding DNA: TGTGCCAGCAGTCCCACGGGCAGGTGGACTGAAGCTTTCTTT. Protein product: CASSPTGRWTEAFF.

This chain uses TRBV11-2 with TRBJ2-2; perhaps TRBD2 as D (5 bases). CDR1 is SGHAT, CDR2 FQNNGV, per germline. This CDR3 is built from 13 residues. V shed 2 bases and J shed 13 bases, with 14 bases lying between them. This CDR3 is CASSLSWAGGLFF. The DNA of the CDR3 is TGTGCCAGCAGCTTAAGTTGGGCCGGAGGGCTGTTTTTT.

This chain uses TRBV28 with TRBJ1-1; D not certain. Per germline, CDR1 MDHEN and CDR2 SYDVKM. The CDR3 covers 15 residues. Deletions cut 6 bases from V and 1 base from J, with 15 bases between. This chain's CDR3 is CASSRESRQNTEAFF. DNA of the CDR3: TGTGCCAGCAGCAGAGAGAGCCGACAGAACACTGAAGCTTTCTTT. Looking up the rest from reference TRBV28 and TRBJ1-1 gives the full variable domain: DVKVTQSSRYLVKRTGEKVFLECVQDMDHENMFWYRQDPGLGLRLIYFSYDVKMKEKGDIPEGYSVSREKKERFSLILESASTNQTSMYLCASSRESRQNTEAFFGQGTRLTVV.

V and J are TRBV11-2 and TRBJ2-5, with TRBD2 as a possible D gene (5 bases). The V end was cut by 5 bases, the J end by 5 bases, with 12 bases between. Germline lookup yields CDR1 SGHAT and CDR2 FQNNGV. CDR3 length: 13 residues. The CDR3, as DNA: TGTGCCAGCAGCCCGGAGGTGGTGGAGACCCAGTACTTC. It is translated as CASSPEVVETQYF. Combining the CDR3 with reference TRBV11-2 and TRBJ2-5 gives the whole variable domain EAGVAQSPRYKIIEKRQSVAFWCNPISGHATLYWYQQILGQGPKLLIQFQNNGVVDDSQLPKDRFSAERLKGVDSTLKIQPAKLEDSAVYLCASSPEVVETQYFGPGTRLLVL.

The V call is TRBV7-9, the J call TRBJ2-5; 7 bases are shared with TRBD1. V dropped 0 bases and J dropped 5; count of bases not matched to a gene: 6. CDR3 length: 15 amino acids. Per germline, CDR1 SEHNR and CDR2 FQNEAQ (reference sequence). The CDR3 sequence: CASSLAKTGTETQYF. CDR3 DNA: TGTGCCAGCAGCTTAGCGAAGACAGGGACGGAGACCCAGTACTTC.

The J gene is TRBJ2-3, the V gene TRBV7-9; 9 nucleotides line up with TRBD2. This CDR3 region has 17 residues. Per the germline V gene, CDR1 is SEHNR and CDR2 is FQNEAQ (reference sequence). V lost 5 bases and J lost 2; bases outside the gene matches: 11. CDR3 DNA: TGTGCCAGCAGCCATTTCCGGACTAGCGACTACACAGATACGCAGTATTTT. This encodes CASSHFRTSDYTDTQYF.

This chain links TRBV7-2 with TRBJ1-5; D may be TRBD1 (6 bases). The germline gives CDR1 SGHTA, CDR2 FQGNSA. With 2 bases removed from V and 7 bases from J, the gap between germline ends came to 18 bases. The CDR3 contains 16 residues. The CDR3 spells CASSLSSGDMRQPQHF. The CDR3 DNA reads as TGTGCCAGCAGCTTATCCTCAGGGGATATGAGACAGCCCCAGCATTTT.